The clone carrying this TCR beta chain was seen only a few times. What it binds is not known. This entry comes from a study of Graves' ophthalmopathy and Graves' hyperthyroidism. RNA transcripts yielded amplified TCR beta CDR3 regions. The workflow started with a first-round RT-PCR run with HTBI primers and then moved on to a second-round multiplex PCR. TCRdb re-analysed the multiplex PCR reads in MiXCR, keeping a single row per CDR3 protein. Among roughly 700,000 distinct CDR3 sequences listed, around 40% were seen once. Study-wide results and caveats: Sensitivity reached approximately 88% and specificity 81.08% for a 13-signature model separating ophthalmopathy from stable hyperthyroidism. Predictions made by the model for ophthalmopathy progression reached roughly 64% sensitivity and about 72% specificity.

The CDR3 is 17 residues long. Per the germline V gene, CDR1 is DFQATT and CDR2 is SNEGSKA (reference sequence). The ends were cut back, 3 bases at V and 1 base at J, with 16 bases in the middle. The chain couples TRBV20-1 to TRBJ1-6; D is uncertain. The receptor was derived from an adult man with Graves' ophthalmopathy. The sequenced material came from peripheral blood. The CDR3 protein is CSARNQIYASYNSPLHF. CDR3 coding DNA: TGCAGTGCTAGGAATCAAATCTACGCATCCTATAATTCACCCCTCCACTTT.